Given below is one T cell receptor beta chain in context. These data are taken from a study of blood T cell repertoires in COVID-19. Authors' analysis steps: Researchers report that nucleated cell counts were estimated from reference gene primer amplification. Sequencing was performed with immunoSEQ multiplex PCR; in TCRdb, only in-frame clones are kept and a portion is missing. The V and J calls and clone size come from that table; D and trimming were worked out from the DNA. The sample records 45,000 to 70,000 clones, 80% to 90% being singletons. Between the trimmed V and J ends, which lost 4 bases and 8 bases, there was a span of 17 bases. The CDR3 length is 14 residues. Germline CDR1 reads SGHTA; CDR2 reads FQGNSA.

J is TRBJ1-1 and V is TRBV7-2; possible D gene TRBD1, 6 bases. Sequencing was done on a sample of peripheral blood. The sequence was obtained from an elderly woman with acute or convalescent COVID-19. This chain's CDR3 is CASSSPSRTAEAFF. In DNA, the CDR3 is TGTGCCAGCAGCTCCCCCTCTCGGACAGCAGAAGCTTTCTTT.